This T cell receptor beta chain was found in a study of CD8 T cells in Susac syndrome. The length of the CDR3 is 13 residues. Looked up from germline, CDR1 is MRHNA and CDR2 is SNTAGT. V lost 3 bases and J lost 0, with 5 bases in between. In blood CD8+ and CD4+ T cells, TCR beta underwent sequencing. Through negative isolation, CD4+ and CD8+ T cells were obtained, while TEMRA cells were enriched using FACS. A quantity of roughly 0.5 to 1 ug RNA underwent reverse transcription using random hexamers. TCRdb re-called the immunoSEQ multiplex PCR reads with MiXCR, one entry per CDR3 protein. The sample consists of under 200,000 distinct CDR3 sequences, roughly 95% of them appearing once.

The rearrangement links TRBV6-4 to TRBJ1-1, with D uncertain. The clonotype comes from a human donor in good health. Material: CD4+ T cells from PBMCs. The CDR3 here is CASSDSLNTEAFF. CDR3 nucleotides: TGTGCCAGCAGTGATAGCTTGAACACTGAAGCTTTCTTT.